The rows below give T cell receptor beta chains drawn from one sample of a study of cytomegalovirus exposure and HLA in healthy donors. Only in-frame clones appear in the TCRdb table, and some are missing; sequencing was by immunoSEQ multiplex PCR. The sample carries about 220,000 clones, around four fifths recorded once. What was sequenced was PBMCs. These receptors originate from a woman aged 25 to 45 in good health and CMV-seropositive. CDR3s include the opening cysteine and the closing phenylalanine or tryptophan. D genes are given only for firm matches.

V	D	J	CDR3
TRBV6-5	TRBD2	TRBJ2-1	CASSLTAGGPRFF
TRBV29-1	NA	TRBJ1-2	CSVEPIRQAAYGYTF
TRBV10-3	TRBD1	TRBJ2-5	CAIKTGQNQETQYF
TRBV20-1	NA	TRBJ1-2	CSAPREFGYTF
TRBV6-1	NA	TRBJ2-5	CASSEPGQETQYF
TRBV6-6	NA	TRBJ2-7	CASSSPPEGYEQYF
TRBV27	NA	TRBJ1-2	CASRNPSRGYGYTF
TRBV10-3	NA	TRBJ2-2	CAISESTGATGELFF
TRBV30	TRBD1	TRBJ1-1	CAWTPGGLGAFF
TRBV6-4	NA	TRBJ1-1	CASRDSGGTEAFF
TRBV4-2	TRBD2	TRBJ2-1	CASSQDLAGGQNEQFF
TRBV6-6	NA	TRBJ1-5	CASSSYGHSGNQPQHF
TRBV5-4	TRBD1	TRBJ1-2	CASSWGDRGFGGYTF
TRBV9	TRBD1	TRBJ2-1	CASSLQGSAGEQFF
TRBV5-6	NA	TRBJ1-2	CASSQIGQSLNYGYTF
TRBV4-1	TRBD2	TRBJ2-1	CASSQVIMVGLAGGSSYNEQFF
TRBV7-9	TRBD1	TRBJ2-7	CASSLWPPRTGSPGDEQYF
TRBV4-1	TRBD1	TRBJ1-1	CASSQDGLTGTFTEAFF
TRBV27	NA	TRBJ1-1	CASSFRTETEAFF
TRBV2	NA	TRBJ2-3	CASRRDTDTQYF
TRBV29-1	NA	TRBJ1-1	CSALGYTEAFF
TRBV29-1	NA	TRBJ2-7	CSVRDNYEQYF
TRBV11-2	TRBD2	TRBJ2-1	CASSLLAGGYNEQFF
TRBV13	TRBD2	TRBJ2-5	CASSPTAAGQETQYF
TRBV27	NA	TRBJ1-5	CASSLGANQPQHF
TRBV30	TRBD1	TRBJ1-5	CAWSGDSDQPQHF
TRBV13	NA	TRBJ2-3	CASSSPITYTQYF
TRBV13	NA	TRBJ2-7	CASSLAGESSYEQYF
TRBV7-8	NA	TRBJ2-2	CASSFTGLGVNTGELFF
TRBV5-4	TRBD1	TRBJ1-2	CASSLSQGAGDYGYTF
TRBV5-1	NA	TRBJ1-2	CASSPNDGYYGYTF
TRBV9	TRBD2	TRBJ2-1	CASSPKGGTGELAGILGTFF
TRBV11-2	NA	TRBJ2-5	CASSLTVIQETQYF
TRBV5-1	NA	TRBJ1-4	CASSLAASVNEKLFF
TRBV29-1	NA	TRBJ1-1	CSGIRGGNTEAFF
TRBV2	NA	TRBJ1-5	CASSEFLYSNQPQHF
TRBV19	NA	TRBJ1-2	CASSIIEGPYGYTF
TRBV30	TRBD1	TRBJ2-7	CAWSVESPPPGTAKYEQYF
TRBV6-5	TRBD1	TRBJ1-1	CASSLAPGGAAFF
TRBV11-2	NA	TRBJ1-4	CASSLDWTARGEKLFF
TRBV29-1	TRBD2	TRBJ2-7	CSVVPGLAAYEQYF
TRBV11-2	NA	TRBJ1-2	CASSPEQSYGYTF
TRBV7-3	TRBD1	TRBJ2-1	CASRDTGGGQNEQFF
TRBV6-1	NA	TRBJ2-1	CASRSGFFNEQFF
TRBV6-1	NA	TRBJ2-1	CASSEVLDNEQFF
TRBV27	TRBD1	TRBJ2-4	CASRQGVPKNIQYF
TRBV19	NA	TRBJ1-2	CASSTWGATNYGYTF
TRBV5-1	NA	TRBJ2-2	CASSLVAQNTGELFF
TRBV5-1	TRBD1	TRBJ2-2	CASSETGGTGELFF
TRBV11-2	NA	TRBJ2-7	CASSLERGFKMYEQYF
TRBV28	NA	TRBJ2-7	CASSYRDRDEQYF
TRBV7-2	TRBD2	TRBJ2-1	CASSLTAGGSYNEQFF
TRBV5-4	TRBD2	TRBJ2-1	CASSREGTYNEQFF
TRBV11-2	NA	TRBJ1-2	CASSGGGVDGYTF
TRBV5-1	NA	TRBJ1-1	CASSLAGALNTEAFF
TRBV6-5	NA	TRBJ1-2	CASKPPGTFYGYTF
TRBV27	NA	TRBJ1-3	CASNPGAPGNTIYF
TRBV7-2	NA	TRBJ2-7	CASSLALKNEQYF
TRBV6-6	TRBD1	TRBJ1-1	CASSRRTGVTEAFF
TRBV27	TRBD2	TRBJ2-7	CASSSHGEGSTYEQYF